This passage covers 29 T cell receptor beta chains from one sample sequenced in a study of tumor-infiltrating lymphocytes in primary liver carcinoma. Starting material of 450 to 500 ng total RNA yielded TCR beta cDNA via a constant-region primer. Slightly modified ARM-PCR served as the procedure for the TCR beta libraries. These libraries came from three rounds of nested multiplex PCR. The opening two PCR rounds, roughly 11 cycles each, paired TRBV1-TRBV30 forward primers with a C-beta reverse primer. TCRdb used MiXCR to reprocess the multiplex PCR reads, holding one entry per CDR3 protein. The sample lists more than 75,000 distinct CDR3 sequences, more than 65% occurring once. Co-extracting RNA and DNA was done with about 17-31 mg of unsorted bulk tissue as input. The sample was liver tumor tissue from sampling region 1. Subset of the sample: tumor region T1, superior pole. These receptors all stem from a man aged 40-49 years with primary liver carcinoma and hepatitis B virus infection.

Regarding this clonotype: One end of the junction fails to match germline, which may point to a read error. The genes are TRBV12-3 or TRBV12-4 and TRBJ1-2, with D hard to call. The CDR3 length is 16 residues. As DNA, the CDR3 is TGTGCCAACAGTTTTTTCATTGGACCCGAACTCTATGGCTACACCTTC. The encoded protein is CANSFFIGPELYGYTF.

The chain joins TRBV11-1 to TRBJ2-7; D may be TRBD1 (6 bases). V was trimmed by 6 bases and J by 2 bases, leaving 17 bases between them. CDR3 size: 15 residues. CDR1 is SGHAT and CDR2 is FQDESV in the germline V gene (reference sequence). The CDR3: CASSSRDTLPYEQYF. The CDR3 DNA reads as TGTGCCAGCAGTTCCCGGGACACACTACCCTACGAGCAGTACTTC.

In the case of this clonotype: The junction differs from germline at one of its ends, possibly a read error. The CDR3 DNA follows: TGTGCCACCAGTGGGCTAGCGGATCAAGAGGCCCAGTACTTC. It specifies CATSGLADQEAQYF. The V and J genes are TRBV24-1 and TRBJ2-5; 7 positions match TRBD2. There are 14 residues in the CDR3. Germline lookup yields CDR1 KGHDR and CDR2 SFDVKD.

Comment on this clonotype: A read error is possible here, since a much larger clone lies one base away. The chain combines TRBV7-8 with TRBJ2-7; D may be TRBD1 (6 bases). From germline, CDR1 is SGHVS and CDR2 FQNEAQ. This CDR3 spans 18 amino acids. CDR3 protein: CTSSLVLGRGASGYEQYF. The CDR3 nucleotides are TGTACCAGCAGCTTAGTATTAGGCAGGGGCGCGAGTGGCTACGAGCAGTACTTC.

Comment on this clonotype: The junction and the germline gene differ at one end; a read error may be behind it. The chain is built from TRBV7-9 and TRBJ1-1; TRBD1 aligns across 7 bases. Germline V gene data show CDR1 as SEHNR and CDR2 as FQNEAQ (reference sequence). The CDR3 contains 14 residues. In DNA form, the CDR3 reads TGTGCCAACAGCTTAGCGGAGGGACAGCCTGAAGCTTTCTTT. This encodes CANSLAEGQPEAFF.

Written as DNA, the CDR3 is TGTGCCAGCAGCCTGCGGGAGGCCCTATACAATGAGCAGTTCTTC. The encoded protein is CASSLREALYNEQFF. The chain uses TRBV7-2 and TRBJ2-1; TRBD2 matches 8 bases. The V gene's germline CDR1 is SGHTA and CDR2 FQGNSA. V dropped 5 bases and J dropped 4; count of bases not matched to a gene: 7. The CDR3 extends over 15 amino acids.

The V call is TRBV7-9, the J call TRBJ2-7; D uncertain. The CDR3 length is 14 residues. Germline V lookup: CDR1 SEHNR, CDR2 FQNEAQ (reference sequence). V lost 5 bases and J 4 bases, leaving 15 bases between the germline ends. The CDR3 loop is CASSPRVGQYEQYF. CDR3 DNA sequence: TGTGCCAGCAGCCCCCGCGTAGGGCAGTACGAGCAGTACTTC.

This clonotype was detected ten times or more. The chain has TRBV29-1 and TRBJ2-2, with D perhaps assigned TRBD1 or TRBD2 (5 bases each). The CDR3 length is 12 residues. Trimming pared 4 bases from V and 7 bases from J, leaving 10 bases between. Germline lookup yields CDR1 SQVTM and CDR2 ANQGSEA. The CDR3 sequence: CSVGVGDGELFF. The CDR3 region has the DNA TGCAGCGTTGGAGTGGGGGACGGGGAGCTGTTTTTT.

As concerns this clonotype: Because the CDR3's place on the DNA is in doubt, the DNA is left out and the CDR3 is given as listed by TCRdb. The chain combines TRBV29-1 with TRBJ2-6; TRBD1 was called by the table and not checked on the DNA. Looked up from germline, CDR1 is SQVTM and CDR2 is ANQGSEA. The CDR3 length equals 14 residues, ends included. The CDR3: CSVATGTGVNVMTF.

This clonotype was counted a single time. Given a much more abundant clone one base away, this may be a read error. The rearrangement joins TRBV24-1 to TRBJ2-3; 10 bases are shared with TRBD2. The CDR3 is made up of 16 amino acids. The V and J ends lost 8 bases and 3 bases, in that order; junction bases with no gene match: 10. Germline assignment: CDR1 KGHDR and CDR2 SFDVKD. This CDR3 reads CATTGLAGAATDTQYF. The CDR3 nucleotides read TGTGCCACCACTGGTCTAGCGGGAGCGGCGACAGATACGCAGTATTTT.

This clonotype was seen many times. V and J are TRBV7-9 and TRBJ2-5, with D maybe TRBD1 (5 bases). The CDR3 spans 14 residues. Deletions cut 7 bases from V and 1 base from J, with 13 bases between. CDR1 and CDR2 (germline): SEHNR, FQNEAQ (reference sequence). The CDR3 DNA is TGTGCCAGCATCAAAGACAGTTCCCAAGAGACCCAGTACTTC. This codes for CASIKDSSQETQYF.

For this clonotype: As the CDR3 is not closed by the conserved phenylalanine or tryptophan, this likely results from a read error. This chain links TRBV10-3 with TRBJ1-2; the match to TRBD1 covers 7 bases. Germline assignment: CDR1 ENHRY and CDR2 SYGVKD. With V trimmed by 6 bases and J by 3 bases, 7 bases remained unmatched. This CDR3 is 14 amino acids long. CDR3 in DNA: TGTGCCATCAGGACAGGGTACGGGGACTATGGCTACACCTCC. Translated, it gives CAIRTGYGDYGYTS.

Turning to this clonotype: Because it lacks the conserved phenylalanine or tryptophan at the end, this CDR3 is likely a read error. The chain employs TRBV11-2 and TRBJ2-2; no firm D call. Germline V gene sequence: CDR1 SGHAT, CDR2 FQNNGV. This CDR3 is built from 14 residues. For the CDR3, the DNA is TGTGACAGCAGCTTAAATTGGGACACCGGGGAGCTGTTTTAT. It is translated as CDSSLNWDTGELFY.

Concerning this clonotype: One end of the junction is discordant with germline, which a read error may explain. This rearrangement joins TRBV5-1 to TRBJ2-1; 10 bases map to TRBD2. There are 16 residues in the CDR3. The germline CDR1 and CDR2 sequences are SGHRS and YFSETQ. The chain's CDR3 is CASEKLAGSSNNKQFF. CDR3 DNA sequence: TGCGCCAGCGAGAAACTAGCGGGAAGCTCCAACAATAAGCAGTTCTTC.

The V gene is TRBV28, the J gene TRBJ1-5; a possible D gene is TRBD1 (6 bases). The CDR3 has 19 residues. The V gene's germline CDR1 is MDHEN and CDR2 SYDVKM. V lost 5 bases and J lost 6, with 29 bases in between. The CDR3, as DNA: TGTGCCAGCAGTCCCATTGGGGGCACTGGGAGGGCGAGAAGTCAGCCCCAGCATTTT. This codes for CASSPIGGTGRARSQPQHF.

With regard to this clonotype: At one of its ends the junction is not consistent with the germline gene, which may arise from a read error. This chain connects TRBV4-1 to TRBJ2-1, with TRBD2 matching 8 bases. The germline gives CDR1 MGHRA, CDR2 YSYEKL. The CDR3 extends over 14 amino acids. CDR3 in amino acids: CASCQAGGYNEQFF. Written as DNA, the CDR3 is TGTGCCAGCTGCCAGGCGGGAGGATACAATGAGCAGTTCTTC.

On this clonotype itself: A much larger clonotype is one base distant, so this may be a read error. The V call is TRBV28, the J call TRBJ2-1, with 11 nucleotides matching TRBD2. Germline V gene sequence: CDR1 MDHEN, CDR2 SYDVKM. The CDR3 sequence is 15 residues long. CDR3 sequence: CTSSSRLAGGNEQFF. CDR3 sequence (DNA): TGTACCAGCAGTTCCCGCCTAGCGGGAGGCAATGAGCAGTTCTTC.

Points on this clonotype: A junction boundary mismatches the germline segment, possibly from a read error. This chain joins TRBV4-2 and TRBJ2-7; the match to TRBD2 covers 7 bases. Germline V CDR1 and CDR2: LGHNA, YNFKEQ. This CDR3 has 16 amino acids. CDR3 region: CASGQVSSGSSYEQYF. The CDR3 DNA reads as TGTGCCAGCGGCCAAGTTTCTAGCGGTAGCTCCTACGAGCAGTACTTC.

Comments on this clonotype: The junction differs from germline at one of its ends, possibly a read error. The V and J genes are TRBV2 and TRBJ2-1; D remains unclear. Germline V gene data show CDR1 as SNHLY and CDR2 as FYNNEI. There are 13 residues in the CDR3. The CDR3 coding sequence is TGTGCCAGCAGTGAAACCTTTACGAATGGGCAGTTCTTC. It yields the protein CASSETFTNGQFF. The entire variable domain, with the rest obtained from reference TRBV2 and TRBJ2-1, is as follows: EPEVTQTPSHQVTQMGQEVILRCVPISNHLYFYWYRQILGQKVEFLVSFYNNEISEKSEIFDDQFSVERPDGSNFTLKIRSTKLEDSAMYFCASSETFTNGQFFGPGTRLTVL.

This clonotype was seen repeatedly, ten times or more. This chain links TRBV29-1 with TRBJ2-7, with D possibly TRBD2 on 6 matching bases. The V end was cut by 4 bases, the J end by 3 bases, with 10 bases between. Germline loops: CDR1 SQVTM, CDR2 ANQGSEA. The CDR3 sequence is 12 residues long. The CDR3 region has the DNA TGCAGCGTTGGCAGTAGCGGCTACGAGCAGTACTTC. As protein: CSVGSSGYEQYF.

On this clonotype: A clone one base away is much larger, so this may be a read error. The CDR3 DNA sequence: TGTGCCAGCAGTTCCTACTCCGGAGCGCAGTATTTT. Translated, it gives CASSSYSGAQYF. The genes are TRBV25-1 and TRBJ2-3; no clear D. Trimming left V 5 bases short and J 10 bases short, with 13 bases between. This CDR3 contains 12 residues. The V gene's germline CDR1 is MGHDK and CDR2 SYGVNS. Together with reference TRBV25-1 and TRBJ2-3, the CDR3 gives the full variable domain: EADIYQTPRYLVIGTGKKITLECSQTMGHDKMYWYQQDPGMELHLIHYSYGVNSTEKGDLSSESTVSRIRTEHFPLTLESARPSHTSQYLCASSSYSGAQYFGPGTRLTVL.

As for this clonotype: At one boundary the junction diverges from the germline segment, which might be a read error. V usage is TRBV4-1 and J usage is TRBJ2-4; D is tentatively TRBD1 or TRBD2 (5 bases each). Per the germline V gene, CDR1 is MGHRA and CDR2 is YSYEKL. The CDR3 is 19 residues long. CDR3 residues: CASNQDSWGSSPAKNIQYF. CDR3 nucleotides: TGCGCCAGCAACCAAGATTCGTGGGGGAGTAGCCCTGCCAAAAACATTCAGTACTTC.

A note on this clonotype: Sequence at one end of the junction differs from germline and may be a read error. The chain carries TRBV11-1 and TRBJ2-7, with a tentative D call TRBD1 (5 bases). The CDR3 consists of 13 residues. CDR1 and CDR2 from the germline V gene are SGHAT and FQDESV (reference sequence). The CDR3 coding sequence is TGCGACAGCAGCTTAAGATCGCCCTACGAGCAGTATTTC. It codes for CDSSLRSPYEQYF. The variable domain in full, with the rest retrieved from reference TRBV11-1 and TRBJ2-7, is EAEVAQSPRYKITEKSQAVAFWCDPISGHATLYWYRQILGQGPELLVQFQDESVVDDSQLPKDRFSAERLKGVDSTLKIQPAELGDSAMYLCDSSLRSPYEQYFGPGTRLTVT.

This clonotype was counted many times. This chain connects TRBV6-5 to TRBJ2-1; the D is unclear. Germline CDR1 is MNHEY and CDR2 is SVGAGI. Trimming shortened V by 0 bases and J by 9 bases, and 9 bases separated the two germline ends. The CDR3 sequence is 13 residues long. CDR3 protein: CASSYSIGFEQFF. In DNA form, the CDR3 reads TGTGCCAGCAGTTACTCGATAGGGTTTGAGCAGTTCTTC.

This clonotype was found many times. The CDR3 is CASSELVTSGSFRYEQFF. CDR3 bases: TGTGCCAGCAGTGAGTTGGTGACTAGCGGGAGTTTCAGGTATGAGCAGTTCTTC. This chain joins TRBV6-1 and TRBJ2-1; 12 bases are shared with TRBD2. The CDR3 is made up of 18 amino acids. CDR1 is MNHNS and CDR2 is SASEGT in the germline V gene. V lost 3 bases and J lost 8; bases outside the gene matches: 14.

Points on this clonotype: At one end the junction does not follow the germline gene, possibly because of a read error. The rearrangement links TRBV30 to TRBJ1-4, with D unclear. The CDR3 extends over 15 amino acids. Germline V gene data show CDR1 as GTSNPN and CDR2 as SVGIG (reference sequence). In DNA form, the CDR3 reads TGTGCCTGGAGTGTTCTGGGTTCAACTAGTGAAAAACTGTTTTTT. This encodes CAWSVLGSTSEKLFF.

This clonotype was found many times. The chain employs TRBV14 and TRBJ1-2, with no clear D. CDR1 is SGHDN and CDR2 is FVKESK in the germline V gene. This CDR3 is built from 14 residues. Deletions cut 0 bases from V and 8 bases from J, with 13 bases between. The CDR3 loop is CASSQDRLENGYTF. DNA for the CDR3: TGTGCCAGCAGCCAAGACAGATTGGAGAACGGCTACACCTTC.

This clonotype has at least ten counts. The chain carries TRBV6-6 and TRBJ1-4, with TRBD1 identical over 8 bases. The CDR3 has 14 residues. Germline trimming cut 5 bases from V and 8 bases from J; bases unmatched to any gene: 7. Looked up from germline, CDR1 is MNHNY and CDR2 is SVGAGI (reference sequence). Here the CDR3 reads CASSIDRGNEKLFF. For the CDR3, the DNA is TGTGCCAGCAGTATCGACAGGGGAAACGAAAAACTGTTTTTT.

Comments on this clonotype: The junction departs from germline at one end; a sequencing error may be responsible. The chain is built from TRBV12-3 or TRBV12-4 and TRBJ2-2; the match to TRBD2 covers 9 bases. This CDR3 spans 15 amino acids. The CDR3: CASISAGGHTVELFF. Here the CDR3 DNA reads TGTGCCAGCATTTCAGCGGGAGGACACACCGTGGAGCTGTTTTTT.